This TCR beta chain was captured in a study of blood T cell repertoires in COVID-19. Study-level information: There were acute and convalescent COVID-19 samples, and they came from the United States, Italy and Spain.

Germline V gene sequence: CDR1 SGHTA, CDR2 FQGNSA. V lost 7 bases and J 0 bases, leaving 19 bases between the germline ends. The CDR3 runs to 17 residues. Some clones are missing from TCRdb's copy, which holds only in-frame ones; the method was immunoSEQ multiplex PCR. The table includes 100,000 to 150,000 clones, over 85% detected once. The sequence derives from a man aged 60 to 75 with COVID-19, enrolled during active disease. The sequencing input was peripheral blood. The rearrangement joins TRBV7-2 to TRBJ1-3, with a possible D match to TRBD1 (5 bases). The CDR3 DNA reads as TGTGCCAGCATCCCTGGGCAAGGGGTAATCTCTGGAAACACCATATATTTT. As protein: CASIPGQGVISGNTIYF.